These 22 T cell receptor beta chains were sequenced from one sample in a study of blood T cells in healthy people across ages. The second PCR ran about 6 to 12 cycles with a sample-barcoded 5' primer and J-beta primers. TCRdb re-analysed the 5' RACE reads in MiXCR, keeping a single row per CDR3 protein. The repertoire holds hundreds of thousands of distinct CDR3 sequences, with around 36% as singletons. Sequences were obtained from blood. These receptors were obtained from a young man in good health.

This clonotype was counted a few times. The chain is built from TRBV30 and TRBJ1-2; maybe TRBD1 (5 bases). Germline lookup yields CDR1 GTSNPN and CDR2 SVGIG (reference sequence). The V and J ends lost 2 bases and 6 bases respectively, with 7 bases between them. The CDR3 is 11 amino acids. CDR3 amino acids: CAWSRGDGYTF. DNA for the CDR3: TGTGCCTGGAGTAGAGGGGATGGCTACACCTTC.

The DNA of the CDR3 is TGTGCCAGCAGCACCACTAGCGCCAATGAGCAGTTCTTC. Translation gives CASSTTSANEQFF. The chain recombines TRBV7-3 with TRBJ2-1; TRBD2 matches at 7 bases. The ends lost 5 bases at V and 6 bases at J; junction bases unmatched: 4. This CDR3 comprises 13 residues. Looked up from germline, CDR1 is SGHTA and CDR2 is FQGTGA.

This rearrangement joins TRBV6-4 to TRBJ1-3, with D hard to call. From germline, CDR1 is MRHNA and CDR2 SNTAGT. The CDR3 is 16 amino acids. V lost 0 bases, J lost 0 bases, and 9 bases lay in between. CDR3: CASSDSSTSSGNTIYF. The CDR3 region has the DNA TGTGCCAGCAGTGACTCGAGCACGAGCTCTGGAAACACCATATATTTT.

V usage is TRBV6-2 or TRBV6-3 and J usage is TRBJ1-6; D call uncertain. The CDR3 runs to 13 residues. The germline V and J ends were trimmed by 0 bases and 15 bases, with 12 bases remaining between them. The V gene's germline CDR1 is MNHEY and CDR2 SVGEGT. The CDR3 here is CASSYSTVGSLHF. In nucleotides, the CDR3 is TGTGCCAGCAGTTACTCGACGGTGGGGAGCCTCCACTTT.

This clonotype was seen ten or more times. The V call is TRBV12-3 or TRBV12-4, the J call TRBJ2-5, with 7 nucleotides matching TRBD1. This CDR3 spans 15 amino acids. The trim removed 5 bases at V and 4 bases at J, leaving 10 bases unmatched. The CDR3 DNA reads as TGTGCCAGCAGTCCAGACAGGGCCAGAATAGAGACCCAGTACTTC. It specifies CASSPDRARIETQYF.

The sample holds many counts of this clonotype. The genes are TRBV7-3 and TRBJ2-3; possibly TRBD2 for D (5 bases). The CDR3 extends over 14 amino acids. Trimming removed 5 bases at V and 4 bases at J, with 13 bases between. Germline-derived CDR1 and CDR2 are SGHTA and FQGTGA. CDR3 loop: CASSPGREPDTQYF. The CDR3 bases are TGTGCCAGCAGCCCAGGAAGGGAGCCAGATACGCAGTATTTT.

This clonotype occurred many times. The V call is TRBV10-3, the J call TRBJ1-2; maybe TRBD1 (6 bases). The CDR3 totals 14 residues. The V and J ends lost 8 bases and 4 bases respectively, with 17 bases between them. Germline V lookup: CDR1 ENHRY, CDR2 SYGVKD. The CDR3 is CAIGIEGGAYGYTF. In DNA form, the CDR3 reads TGTGCCATCGGCATTGAGGGGGGAGCCTATGGCTACACCTTC.

This clonotype was found a few times. The chain links TRBV10-3 to TRBJ2-1; D might be TRBD1 (5 bases). The CDR3 is made up of 14 amino acids. Trimming took off 6 bases at V and 1 base at J, with 10 bases between the two ends. The germline gives CDR1 ENHRY, CDR2 SYGVKD. The CDR3 here is CAISNRSSYNEQFF. CDR3 sequence (DNA): TGTGCCATCAGCAACAGGTCATCCTACAATGAGCAGTTCTTC.

This clonotype turned up a few times. The V and J genes are TRBV5-5 and TRBJ2-7; 7 nucleotides align to TRBD2. The CDR3 sequence is 17 residues long. V lost 0 bases and J lost 2; bases outside the gene matches: 11. Germline assignment: CDR1 SGHKS and CDR2 YYEKEE (reference sequence). The CDR3 sequence is CASSLGSGGRDTYEQYF. The CDR3 DNA follows: TGTGCCAGCAGCTTGGGTTCGGGAGGCAGGGATACCTACGAGCAGTACTTC.

Turning to this clonotype: One end of the junction varies from germline; a read error may be responsible. CDR3 bases: TGTGTCAGCAGCTTAGTCGGCTACGAGCAGTACTTC. Protein sequence: CVSSLVGYEQYF. This chain joins TRBV7-8 and TRBJ2-4; D is undetermined. The DNA end lines up better with TRBJ2-7; the J call may be wrong. The germline V gene encodes CDR1 SGHVS and CDR2 FQNEAQ. The CDR3 extends over 12 amino acids.

The chain combines TRBV12-3 or TRBV12-4 with TRBJ1-1; D uncertain. Trimming left V 3 bases short and J 3 bases short, with 8 bases between. This CDR3 spans 13 amino acids. CDR3 amino acids: CASSFGPDTEAFF. CDR3 sequence (DNA): TGTGCCAGCAGTTTTGGGCCGGACACTGAAGCTTTCTTT.

This rearrangement joins TRBV7-8 to TRBJ2-3, with D possibly matching TRBD2 (5 bases). Looked up from germline, CDR1 is SGHVS and CDR2 is FQNEAQ. Trimming cost V 5 bases and J 3 bases, with 24 bases left between them. This CDR3 has 18 amino acids. CDR3 loop: CASSPNPRRRKETDTQYF. The CDR3 region has the DNA TGTGCCAGCAGCCCCAACCCGCGGAGGCGAAAAGAAACAGATACGCAGTATTTT.

The CDR3 loop is CSAPLQRPNTEAFF. Here the CDR3 DNA reads TGCAGTGCTCCCCTACAGAGGCCGAACACTGAAGCTTTCTTT. This chain uses TRBV20-1 with TRBJ1-1; D is ambiguous. Germline CDR1 DFQATT, CDR2 SNEGSKA (reference sequence). Trimming removed 5 bases from V and 1 base from J, with 14 bases in between. The CDR3 has 14 residues.

The chain employs TRBV4-3 and TRBJ1-4; no firm D call. Germline CDR1 is LGHNA and CDR2 is YSLEER. The CDR3 totals 15 residues. V was trimmed by 0 bases and J by 9 bases, leaving 14 bases between them. The CDR3 DNA reads as TGCGCCAGCAGCCAAGACAGTCGTAGGCACAAAAAACTGTTTTTT. It encodes CASSQDSRRHKKLFF.

This clonotype was detected only once. The J gene is TRBJ2-5, the V gene TRBV6-2 or TRBV6-3, with D unresolved. This CDR3 contains 13 residues. V lost 2 bases and J lost 11, with 15 bases in between. Germline assignment: CDR1 MNHEY and CDR2 SVGEGT. The CDR3 DNA follows: TGTGCCAGCAGTTACCAAGACAAGGCCCAGCAGTACTTC. Its translation: CASSYQDKAQQYF.

The J gene is TRBJ2-7, the V gene TRBV12-3 or TRBV12-4; TRBD1 or TRBD2 may be the D gene (5 bases each). The CDR3 extends over 13 amino acids. Trimming took 5 bases from V and 3 from J, leaving 11 bases between them. CDR3 nucleotide sequence: TGTGCCAGCAGTGGGGACCGACGCTACGAGCAGTACTTC. Protein sequence: CASSGDRRYEQYF.

In its sample, this clonotype was seen a few times. The chain employs TRBV20-1 and TRBJ1-4; TRBD1 matches at 9 bases. The CDR3 runs to 14 residues. Germline V gene sequence: CDR1 DFQATT, CDR2 SNEGSKA (reference sequence). Losses at the gene ends were 0 bases for V and 8 bases for J; bases not matched to a gene: 4. CDR3 amino acids: CSAREGTGSEKLFF. The CDR3 coding sequence is TGCAGTGCTAGAGAGGGGACAGGGTCGGAAAAACTGTTTTTT.

The CDR3 bases are TGTGCCAGCAGCATTGGGACGACGCATCCCGGGGAGCTGTTTTTT. Protein sequence: CASSIGTTHPGELFF. The J gene is TRBJ2-2, the V gene TRBV7-9, with D possibly being TRBD1 or TRBD2 (5 bases each). Trimming left V 5 bases short and J 6 bases short, with 16 bases between. The CDR3 runs to 15 residues. CDR1 and CDR2 (germline): SEHNR, FQNEAQ (reference sequence).

This clonotype was seen only a few times. The chain combines TRBV5-5 with TRBJ1-2; D not resolved. Germline CDR1 and CDR2: SGHKS and YYEKEE (reference sequence). CDR3 length: 17 amino acids. V gave up 4 bases and J gave up 4 bases, with 23 bases separating them. CDR3: CASSPLLRARPPYGYTF. The CDR3 DNA reads TGTGCCAGCAGCCCCCTTCTAAGGGCTCGCCCTCCCTATGGCTACACCTTC.

This clonotype was observed a few times. This chain connects TRBV4-1 to TRBJ2-5; D ambiguous. The germline V and J ends were trimmed by 0 bases and 3 bases, with 8 bases remaining between them. The V gene's germline CDR1 is MGHRA and CDR2 YSYEKL. The CDR3 spans 14 residues. The CDR3 loop reads CASSQESREETQYF. DNA of the CDR3: TGCGCCAGCAGCCAAGAATCTCGCGAAGAGACCCAGTACTTC.

The CDR3 region is CASSSGTVLSGANVLTF. The CDR3 DNA follows: TGTGCCAGCAGCTCCGGGACAGTCCTCTCTGGGGCCAACGTCCTGACTTTC. The chain uses TRBV7-3 and TRBJ2-6; 7 bases map to TRBD1. Trimming at V came to 4 bases and at J to 0 bases, leaving 6 bases not matched to a gene. Germline-derived CDR1 and CDR2 are SGHTA and FQGTGA. This CDR3 is 17 amino acids long. Full variable domain (rest looked up from reference TRBV7-3 and TRBJ2-6): GAGVSQTPSNKVTEKGKYVELRCDPISGHTALYWYRQSLGQGPEFLIYFQGTGAADDSGLPNDRFFAVRPEGSVSTLKIQRTERGDSAVYLCASSSGTVLSGANVLTFGAGSRLTVL.

This clonotype has just a few counts. This sequence joins TRBV6-5 and TRBJ1-1, with no clear D. Trimming removed 0 bases at V and 3 bases at J, with 11 bases between. CDR3 length equals 15 residues. Germline V gene sequence: CDR1 MNHEY, CDR2 SVGAGI. This CDR3 reads CASSYSFGGYTEAFF. The CDR3 DNA reads TGTGCCAGCAGTTACTCCTTCGGAGGGTACACTGAAGCTTTCTTT.